Included here is one T cell receptor beta chain sequence, with context. As yet, its antigen is unknown. V was pared by 8 bases and J by 7 bases, with 13 bases of the junction left unmatched. This CDR3 has 14 amino acids. Germline-derived CDR1 and CDR2 are SGHAT and FQNNGV. Clones were sequenced by immunoSEQ multiplex PCR, and TCRdb holds only the in-frame ones, with some missing. In the table there are about 15,000 clones, roughly 85% of which are singletons. These data come from a study of T cells in localized non-small cell lung cancer. Notes on the study in general: Turning up in adjacent lung were a median approximately 57 of the top 100 tumor clones. Uninvolved adjacent lung had higher T cell clonality than tumor and all other tissues.

The J gene is TRBJ2-7, the V gene TRBV11-2; 8 bases align to TRBD1. The sequencing used peripheral blood, collected before any cancer treatment. The TCR sequence derives from a female donor older than 55 with stage I squamous cell lung carcinoma. CDR3 in amino acids: CASFPGQGAWEQYF. In nucleotides, the CDR3 is TGTGCCAGCTTTCCAGGGCAGGGGGCTTGGGAGCAGTACTTC.